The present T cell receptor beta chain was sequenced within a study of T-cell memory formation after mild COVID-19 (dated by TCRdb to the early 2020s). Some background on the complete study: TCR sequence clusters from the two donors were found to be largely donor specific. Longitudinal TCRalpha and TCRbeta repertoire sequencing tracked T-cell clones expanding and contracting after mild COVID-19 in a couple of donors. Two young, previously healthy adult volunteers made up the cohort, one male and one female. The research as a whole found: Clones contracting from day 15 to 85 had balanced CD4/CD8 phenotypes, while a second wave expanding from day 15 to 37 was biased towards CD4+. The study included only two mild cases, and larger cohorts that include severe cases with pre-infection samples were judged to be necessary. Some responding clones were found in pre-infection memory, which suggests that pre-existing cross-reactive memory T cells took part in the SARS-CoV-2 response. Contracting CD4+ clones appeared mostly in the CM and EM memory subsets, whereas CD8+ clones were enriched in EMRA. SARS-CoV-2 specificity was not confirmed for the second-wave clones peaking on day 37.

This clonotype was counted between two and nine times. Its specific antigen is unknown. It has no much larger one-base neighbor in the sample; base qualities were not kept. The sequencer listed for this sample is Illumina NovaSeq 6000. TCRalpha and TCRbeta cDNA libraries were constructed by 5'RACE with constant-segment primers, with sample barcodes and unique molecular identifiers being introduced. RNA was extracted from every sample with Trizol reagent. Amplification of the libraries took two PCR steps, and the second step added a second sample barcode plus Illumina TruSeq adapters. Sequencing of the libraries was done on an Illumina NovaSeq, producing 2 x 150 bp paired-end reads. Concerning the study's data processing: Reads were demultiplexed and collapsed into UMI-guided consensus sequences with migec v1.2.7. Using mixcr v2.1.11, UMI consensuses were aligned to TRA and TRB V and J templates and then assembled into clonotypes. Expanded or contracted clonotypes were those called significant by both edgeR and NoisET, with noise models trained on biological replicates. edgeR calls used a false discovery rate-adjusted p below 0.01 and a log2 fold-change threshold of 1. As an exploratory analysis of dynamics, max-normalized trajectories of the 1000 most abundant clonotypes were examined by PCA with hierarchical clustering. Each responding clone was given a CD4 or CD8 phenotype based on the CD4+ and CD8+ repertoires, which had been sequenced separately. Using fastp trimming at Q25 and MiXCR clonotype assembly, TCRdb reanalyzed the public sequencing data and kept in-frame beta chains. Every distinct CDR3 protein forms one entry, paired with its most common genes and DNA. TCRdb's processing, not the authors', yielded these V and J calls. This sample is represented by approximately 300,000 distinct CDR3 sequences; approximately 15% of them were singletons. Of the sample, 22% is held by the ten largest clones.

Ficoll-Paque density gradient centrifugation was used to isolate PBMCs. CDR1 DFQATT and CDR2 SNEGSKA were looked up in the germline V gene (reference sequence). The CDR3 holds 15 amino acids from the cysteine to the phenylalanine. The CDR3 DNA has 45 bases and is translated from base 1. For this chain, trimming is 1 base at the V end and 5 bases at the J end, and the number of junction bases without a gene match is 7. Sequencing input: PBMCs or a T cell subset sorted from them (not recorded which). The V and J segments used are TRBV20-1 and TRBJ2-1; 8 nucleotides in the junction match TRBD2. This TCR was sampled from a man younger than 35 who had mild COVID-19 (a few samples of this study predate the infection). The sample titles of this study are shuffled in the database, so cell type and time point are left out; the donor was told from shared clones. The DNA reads TGCAGTGCTAGAGCGCGGGGGGCGCGTAACAATGAGCAGTTCTTC. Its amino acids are CSARARGARNNEQFF.